What follows are 14 T cell receptor beta chains derived from one specimen sequenced in a study of blood T cell repertoires in COVID-19. Assay: immunoSEQ multiplex PCR; the TCRdb copy retains only in-frame clones and omits some. The repertoire has under 350,000 clones, roughly nine tenths of them found once; the top ten carry less than 2%. Sequenced input: peripheral blood. The source is a woman aged 25 to 39 with COVID-19, enrolled during active disease.

This clone was seen once. CDR3 coding DNA: TGTGCCAGCAGCTCCAGGGACTATGAGCAGTTCTTC. Translating gives CASSSRDYEQFF. The V gene is TRBV7-9, the J gene TRBJ2-1; the D gene is possibly TRBD2 (6 bases). Germline V gene sequence: CDR1 SEHNR, CDR2 FQNEAQ (reference sequence). Trimming pared 4 bases from V and 8 bases from J, leaving 9 bases between. The CDR3 length is 12 residues.

This clone came up a few times. The chain recombines TRBV3-1 (or the pseudogene TRBV3-2) with TRBJ2-7; TRBD1 aligns across 8 bases. The CDR3 totals 14 residues. In germline, CDR1 is LGHDT, CDR2 YNNKEL (reference sequence). V shed 4 bases, J shed 2 bases, and the junction held 4 bases outside the gene matches. The CDR3 DNA follows: TGTGCCAGCAGCCTAGGGACAGGTCCCTACGAGCAGTACTTC. Protein sequence: CASSLGTGPYEQYF.

The rearrangement uses TRBV21-1 and TRBJ1-1; the table calls TRBD1, which could not be checked here. TRBV21-1 is given as a pseudogene. The CDR3 extends over 14 amino acids. The DNA of the CDR3 is TGTGCCAGCAGCAAAATCCAACATCCCACTGAAGCTTTCTTT. Its translation: CASSKIQHPTEAFF.

Only a few counts were recorded for this clone. V usage is TRBV7-2 and J usage is TRBJ1-1, with TRBD1 matching 7 bases. Per the germline V gene, CDR1 is SGHTA and CDR2 is FQGNSA. The CDR3 is 18 residues long. V lost 3 bases to trimming and J lost 1 base; unmatched junction nucleotides: 14. CDR3 region: CASSFSWFRDSKNTEAFF. The CDR3 bases are TGTGCCAGCAGCTTCAGTTGGTTTAGGGACAGCAAGAACACTGAAGCTTTCTTT.

This chain connects TRBV7-3 to TRBJ2-3; the D is unclear. The germline gives CDR1 SGHTA, CDR2 FQGTGA. V was trimmed by 3 bases and J by 4 bases, leaving 8 bases between them. The CDR3 spans 13 residues. The DNA for the CDR3 is TGTGCCAGCAGCTTTTCAGGATCAGATACGCAGTATTTT. Encoded protein: CASSFSGSDTQYF.

This clone was seen only once. V usage is TRBV2 and J usage is TRBJ1-4, with 9 positions matching TRBD1. The junction had 3 bases not matched to a gene; V was cut back by 5 bases and J by 5 bases. The CDR3 runs to 14 residues. Germline loops: CDR1 SNHLY, CDR2 FYNNEI. CDR3 sequence reads: CASSRTGANEKLFF. The CDR3 nucleotides are TGTGCCAGCAGTCGGACAGGGGCGAATGAAAAACTGTTTTTT. The whole variable domain, remainder taken from reference TRBV2 and TRBJ1-4, is EPEVTQTPSHQVTQMGQEVILRCVPISNHLYFYWYRQILGQKVEFLVSFYNNEISEKSEIFDDQFSVERPDGSNFTLKIRSTKLEDSAMYFCASSRTGANEKLFFGSGTQLSVL.

As concerns this clone: This same CDR3 is encoded by further DNA sequences in the sample. This rearrangement joins TRBV5-1 to TRBJ1-1; D not certain. The CDR3 extends over 14 amino acids. The V end was cut by 4 bases, the J end by 0 bases, with 10 bases between. Germline V gene sequence: CDR1 SGHRS, CDR2 YFSETQ. CDR3 in amino acids: CASSRTGMNTEAFF. As DNA, the CDR3 is TGCGCCAGCAGCAGGACGGGAATGAACACTGAAGCTTTCTTT.

This clone appeared a single time. The V and J genes are TRBV2 and TRBJ2-4; TRBD2 is a possible D gene (5 bases). The CDR3 consists of 14 residues. Germline V gene lookup returns CDR1 SNHLY and CDR2 FYNNEI. V was cut by 2 bases and J by 2 bases, with 7 bases left in between. CDR3 protein: CASSERGSKNIQYF. The CDR3, as DNA: TGTGCCAGCAGTGAAAGAGGGTCCAAAAACATTCAGTACTTC.

The chain couples TRBV2 to TRBJ2-2, with no clear D. V lost 7 bases, J lost 1 base, and 13 bases lay in between. This CDR3 contains 15 residues. Germline CDR1 and CDR2: SNHLY and FYNNEI. The CDR3 here is CASNPIDWNTGELFF. CDR3 DNA: TGTGCCAGCAACCCAATCGACTGGAACACCGGGGAGCTGTTTTTT.

The gene calls are TRBV30 and TRBJ1-6; weak D call: TRBD1 (6 bases). Looked up from germline, CDR1 is GTSNPN and CDR2 is SVGIG (reference sequence). Between the trimmed V and J ends, which lost 2 bases and 7 bases, there was a span of 15 bases. The CDR3 has 15 residues. CDR3 residues: CAWSSGGAGNSPLHF. DNA of the CDR3: TGTGCCTGGAGTAGCGGGGGGGCCGGAAATTCACCCCTCCACTTT.

V gene TRBV20-1 combines with J gene TRBJ1-2; D is possibly TRBD1 (5 bases). The V gene's germline CDR1 is DFQATT and CDR2 SNEGSKA (reference sequence). This CDR3 region has 13 residues. V was clipped by 3 bases and J by 4 bases, with 12 bases between them. This CDR3 reads CSASESTVYGYTF. CDR3 sequence (DNA): TGCAGTGCTAGTGAATCGACAGTCTATGGCTACACCTTC.

The genes are TRBV19 and TRBJ2-3, with a tentative D call TRBD1 (6 bases). Germline CDR1 LNHDA, CDR2 SQIVND (reference sequence). The CDR3 runs to 15 residues. Trimming shortened V by 5 bases and J by 0 bases, and 12 bases separated the two germline ends. The CDR3, as DNA: TGTGCCAGTAGTCGGACAGTCTCTAGCACAGATACGCAGTATTTT. The encoded protein is CASSRTVSSTDTQYF.

This clone was seen just once. The chain recombines TRBV19 with TRBJ1-5, with TRBD1 identical over 8 bases. V trimming: 9 bases; J trimming: 6 bases; junction bases outside the gene matches: 4. Germline CDR1 LNHDA, CDR2 SQIVND (reference sequence). There are 12 residues in the CDR3. CDR3 DNA sequence: TGTGCCAGCGGACAGGGCCTTCAGCCCCAGCATTTT. Protein sequence: CASGQGLQPQHF.

The chain combines TRBV30 with TRBJ1-5; perhaps TRBD1 as D (5 bases). Germline-derived CDR1 and CDR2 are GTSNPN and SVGIG (reference sequence). The CDR3 sequence is 14 residues long. Trimming left V 2 bases short and J 3 bases short, with 11 bases between. CDR3 in amino acids: CAWSKGANNQPQHF. Here the CDR3 DNA reads TGTGCCTGGAGTAAAGGGGCTAACAATCAGCCCCAGCATTTT.